Listed here is a single T cell receptor beta chain. The sort gate was single viable CD3+CD4+CD8-CD45RO+ cells for memory CD4+ T cells. After thawing, CD4+ T cells were positively selected. This entry is derived from a study of memory CD4+ T cells and cytomegalovirus serostatus. Study as a whole: Of the healthy Belgian adults, 9 were CMV seropositive and approximately 25 seronegative.

Clones were sequenced by immunoSEQ multiplex PCR, and TCRdb holds only the in-frame ones, with some missing. The data hold 50,000 to 70,000 clones, with roughly 77% observed a single time. Trimming shortened V by 8 bases and J by 5 bases, and 16 bases separated the two germline ends. The CDR3 length is 14 residues. Germline loops: CDR1 SNHLY, CDR2 FYNNEI. The sequenced sample was memory CD4+ T cells from blood. The rearrangement links TRBV2 to TRBJ2-1; D is perhaps TRBD1 or TRBD2 (5 bases each). The TCR comes from an adult in good health and CMV-seropositive. CDR3 amino acids: CASGSGPLHNEQFF. Here the CDR3 DNA reads TGTGCCAGCGGTTCGGGGCCGCTCCACAATGAGCAGTTCTTC.